The present TCR beta chain was sequenced within a study of control samples from healthy donors and cancer patients. The sample holds a few counts of this clone. Clones were sequenced by immunoSEQ multiplex PCR, and TCRdb holds only the in-frame ones, with some missing. The sample holds about 85,000 clones, around nine tenths seen once. The sequencing input was blood. This TCR was recovered from a man in his fifties in good health.

The CDR3: CASSWDGNYGYTF. CDR3 bases: TGTGCCAGCAGCTGGGACGGGAACTATGGCTACACCTTC. V and J are TRBV7-2 and TRBJ1-2, with D possibly TRBD1 on 5 matching bases. The ends were cut back, 4 bases at V and 2 bases at J, with 8 bases in the middle. The CDR3 totals 13 residues. Germline CDR1 reads SGHTA; CDR2 reads FQGNSA. Together with reference TRBV7-2 and TRBJ1-2, the CDR3 gives the full variable domain: GAGVSQSPSNKVTEKGKDVELRCDPISGHTALYWYRQSLGQGLEFLIYFQGNSAPDKSGLPSDRFSAERTGGSVSTLTIQRTQQEDSAVYLCASSWDGNYGYTFGSGTRLTVV.